This T cell receptor (beta chain) derives from a study of OX40 agonist ivuxolimab in advanced cancers. Study-wide results and caveats: At 0.1 to 3.0 mg/kg, clonal expansion of CD4+ and CD8+ blood T cells had occurred by week 6. The investigators did not determine what antigen specificity the expanded peripheral T cells had. The study found that CD8+ T cells averaged more expanded clones than CD4+.

V trimming: 1 base; J trimming: 5 bases; junction bases outside the gene matches: 8. There are 16 residues in the CDR3. Germline CDR1 SGHTS, CDR2 YDEGEE. As concerns this clone: What it binds is not known.

Some clones are missing from TCRdb's copy, which holds only in-frame ones; the method was immunoSEQ multiplex PCR. The table includes 30,000 or so clones, around nine tenths detected once. The rearrangement joins TRBV5-8 to TRBJ1-1; 10 bases map to TRBD1. This receptor was taken from an adult with an advanced solid tumor such as melanoma, head and neck, liver or kidney cancer. This material consisted of CD4+ or CD8+ T cells sorted from blood, taken in a trial of the OX40 agonist ivuxolimab. The CDR3 region has the DNA TGTGCCAGCAGCTTGAGACAGGGGGCTGGAAGGACTGAAGCTTTCTTT. Translated, it gives CASSLRQGAGRTEAFF.